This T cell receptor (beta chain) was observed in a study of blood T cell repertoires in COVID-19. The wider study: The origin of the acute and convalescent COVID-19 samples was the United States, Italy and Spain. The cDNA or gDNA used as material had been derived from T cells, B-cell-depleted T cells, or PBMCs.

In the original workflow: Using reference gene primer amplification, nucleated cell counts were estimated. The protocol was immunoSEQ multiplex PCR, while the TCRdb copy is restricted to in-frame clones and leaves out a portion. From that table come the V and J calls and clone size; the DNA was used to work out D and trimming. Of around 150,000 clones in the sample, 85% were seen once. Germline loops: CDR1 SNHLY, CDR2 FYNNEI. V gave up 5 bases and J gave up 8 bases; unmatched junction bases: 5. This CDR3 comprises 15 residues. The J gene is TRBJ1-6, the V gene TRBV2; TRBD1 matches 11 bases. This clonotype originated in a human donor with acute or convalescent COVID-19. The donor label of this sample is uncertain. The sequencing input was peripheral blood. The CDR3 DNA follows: TGTGCCAGCAGTATACGGGGACAGGGGGATTCACCCCTCCACTTT. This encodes CASSIRGQGDSPLHF. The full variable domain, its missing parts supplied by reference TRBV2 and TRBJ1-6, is EPEVTQTPSHQVTQMGQEVILRCVPISNHLYFYWYRQILGQKVEFLVSFYNNEISEKSEIFDDQFSVERPDGSNFTLKIRSTKLEDSAMYFCASSIRGQGDSPLHFGNGTRLTVT.